This entry lists 5 T cell receptor beta chains sequenced from one sample in a study of CD8 T cells in Susac syndrome. Reverse transcription of about 0.5 to 1 ug RNA was carried out with random hexamers. TCRdb recomputed calls from the immunoSEQ multiplex PCR reads with MiXCR, one row per CDR3 protein. Among more than 95,000 distinct CDR3 sequences, roughly 93% were seen once, and the ten largest hold 0.085% to 0.095%. Input material: CD4+ T cells from PBMCs. Receptors originate from a human donor with multiple sclerosis.

This chain uses TRBV5-1 with TRBJ1-1, with 7 bases fitting TRBD1. The CDR3 length is 15 residues. Trimming cost V 4 bases and J 8 bases; bases outside gene matches: 14. The germline gives CDR1 SGHRS, CDR2 YFSETQ. Written as DNA, the CDR3 is TGCGCCAGCAGCCTAACAACAGGGGCTGGAGGGGAAGCTTTCTTT. Translated, it gives CASSLTTGAGGEAFF.

The chain links TRBV5-1 to TRBJ1-6; 7 positions agree with TRBD1. V lost 6 bases to trimming and J lost 8 bases; unmatched junction nucleotides: 5. This CDR3 has 13 residues. Germline V gives CDR1 SGHRS, CDR2 YFSETQ. The CDR3 is CASTRDSDSPLHF. CDR3 DNA: TGCGCCAGCACCCGGGACAGCGATTCACCCCTCCACTTT.

The chain recombines TRBV28 with TRBJ2-1; TRBD2 is a possible D gene (6 bases). Deletions cut 4 bases from V and 0 bases from J, with 13 bases between. Germline V gene sequence: CDR1 MDHEN, CDR2 SYDVKM. This CDR3 is built from 16 residues. Written as DNA, the CDR3 is TGTGCCAGCAGTTCACCTGGGGGGAGCTCCTACAATGAGCAGTTCTTC. Translating gives CASSSPGGSSYNEQFF.

This chain joins TRBV29-1 and TRBJ1-4; D gene ambiguous. V was clipped by 4 bases and J by 3 bases, with 12 bases between them. Looked up from germline, CDR1 is SQVTM and CDR2 is ANQGSEA. The CDR3 has 14 amino acids. The CDR3 loop reads CSVGGVGSNEKLFF. CDR3 DNA sequence: TGCAGCGTTGGCGGCGTGGGATCTAATGAAAAACTGTTTTTT.

This chain links TRBV11-2 with TRBJ2-3; D uncertain. Germline V CDR1 and CDR2: SGHAT, FQNNGV. V was cut by 0 bases and J by 5 bases, with 3 bases left in between. This CDR3 region has 12 residues. CDR3 loop: CASSLDVDTQYF. CDR3 DNA sequence: TGTGCCAGCAGCTTAGATGTAGATACGCAGTATTTT.